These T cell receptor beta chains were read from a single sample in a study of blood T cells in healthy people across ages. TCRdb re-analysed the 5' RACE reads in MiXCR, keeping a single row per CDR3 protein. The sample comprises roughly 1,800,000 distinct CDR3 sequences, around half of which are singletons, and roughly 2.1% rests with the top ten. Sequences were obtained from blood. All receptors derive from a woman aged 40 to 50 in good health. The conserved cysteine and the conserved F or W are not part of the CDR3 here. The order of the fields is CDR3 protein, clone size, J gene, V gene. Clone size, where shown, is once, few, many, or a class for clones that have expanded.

AISEGGGELETQY,.,TRBJ2-5,TRBV10-3
AIRESGDWYGYT,.,TRBJ1-2,TRBV10-3
ASSPSGDRGHEQY,few,.,TRBV7-9
SVPGGGLNTEAF,few,TRBJ1-1,TRBV29-1
ASSQEASESIRSPLH,.,TRBJ1-6,TRBV4-3
AGSLGQGENYGYT,.,TRBJ1-2,TRBV4-3
ASSDSVGTEAF,.,TRBJ1-1,TRBV6-4
ASSSRTGGAEAF,few,TRBJ1-1,TRBV7-2
ASGYNIQY,.,.,TRBV11-2
ATSREGSGTRPQH,.,TRBJ1-5,TRBV15
ASSQVLGNTEAF,.,TRBJ1-1,TRBV4-3
ASRETGTAGRGYGYT,.,TRBJ1-2,TRBV27
ASSLGGKENIQY,.,.,TRBV5-1
ASSIPQGGSYEKLF,.,TRBJ1-4,TRBV7-2
ASSLIAQPYEKLF,.,TRBJ1-4,TRBV11-2
ASSPSQQKQF,few,TRBJ2-1,TRBV11-2
ASSQVPMTVQETQY,few,TRBJ2-5,TRBV4-3
AISGGTGDQGTQY,few,TRBJ2-5,TRBV10-3
AGSSPGFIDTQY,.,TRBJ2-3,TRBV7-2
ASSQEGQGPDEQY,.,TRBJ2-7,TRBV4-1
ASSLYPGATNEKLF,.,TRBJ1-4,TRBV7-7
ASSSTGGNYNEQF,few,TRBJ2-1,TRBV7-3
AIKGPTGELF,once,TRBJ2-2,TRBV10-3
SGGSNNEQF,few,TRBJ2-1,TRBV29-1
SARSPRATNEQY,.,TRBJ2-7,TRBV20-1
ASSPTSLGGSGYT,.,TRBJ1-2,TRBV2
ASSRDSLTSYEQY,few,TRBJ2-7,TRBV7-2
ASSLATGRTETQY,.,TRBJ2-5,TRBV7-2
ASSLDGNNYGYT,.,TRBJ1-2,TRBV5-1
ASSTPGSAETQY,.,TRBJ2-5,TRBV5-1
ASNGGKGGLFGETQY,few,.,TRBV6-2/TRBV6-3
ASSTGTVSEAF,.,TRBJ1-1,TRBV28
SARGDTSTDTQY,.,TRBJ2-3,TRBV20-1
ASSVKNYNSPLH,.,TRBJ1-6,TRBV7-9
ASSLGAEVRADTQY,.,TRBJ2-3,TRBV5-1
ASRRGGLAGEAEQF,.,TRBJ2-1,TRBV2
ASSLEPQTYGYT,.,TRBJ1-2,TRBV28
SVSRGGGSGANVLT,.,TRBJ2-6,TRBV20-1
ASSLAGTYSYEQY,.,TRBJ2-7,TRBV7-2
SARSGTFGYGYT,few,TRBJ1-2,TRBV20-1
ASSLSRTKLSTDTQY,.,TRBJ2-3,TRBV28
ARMGQGTDTQY,once,TRBJ2-3,TRBV2
ASSPLRLGNIQY,.,TRBJ2-4,TRBV6-2/TRBV6-3
ASSPTPLLSNEQF,.,TRBJ2-1,TRBV5-1
ASSGWRSYEQY,.,TRBJ2-7,TRBV7-9
ATSRDTLSGPSNQPQH,.,TRBJ1-5,TRBV15
ASSLTGPGLANTGELF,.,TRBJ2-2,TRBV28
ASSLVQGGDTEAF,few,TRBJ1-1,TRBV28
ASSQHGQGAMDYGYT,.,TRBJ1-2,TRBV4-1
ASSLSPFLDTQY,many,TRBJ2-3,TRBV7-2